This TCR beta chain was retrieved from a study of shared clonotypes between healthy human individuals (dated by TCRdb to between 2020 and 2021). Looking at the study overall: The cohort comprised a couple of women and three men aged 18 to 49 years. For each donor, CD4 naive and CD4 memory were each given three plates, CD8 naive was given two plates, and CD8 memory was given one plate. Blood TCR repertoires of roughly five healthy adults were deeply sequenced to estimate repertoire size and the extent of clonotype sharing between individuals. To increase sequencing depth and limit assay-specific biases, TCR repertoire library preparation and sequencing were carried out by different laboratories using diverse techniques. Per donor, leukapheresis produced somewhere between about 0.8 and 9.5 billion PBMCs. On the study overall, not on this receptor specifically: Rarefaction of sorted-subset datasets indicated incomplete sequencing despite the large sequencing depth. Estimated clonotype richness was generally larger for naive than for memory subsets. When several donors were compared, the shared fraction of clonotypes was around 5% for naive CD4, 3% to 4% for naive CD8, 2% to 2.5% for memory CD4, and 0.35% to 0.4% for memory CD8. Pairwise subsampling led to the expectation that sequencing depth would affect the degree of clonotype sharing among donors. Only blood was sampled, and tissue TCR repertoires likely differ from those in blood. The small number of donors limited the genetic and exposure-history diversity represented. Compared with non-shared clonotypes, clonotypes shared by all four sorted-subset donors had higher generation probabilities.

Using the deep immunoSEQ assay, TCR CDR3 regions were amplified from genomic DNA by multiplex PCR. Extracted genomic DNA from each cell subset was distributed evenly across all wells of several immunoSEQ 96-well plates, and each plate was treated as a replicate. For sorted subsets, approximately 190 ng genomic DNA, equal to 30,000 to 35,000 T cell genomes, was loaded into each replicate PCR. The purified libraries were quantified using a Qubit 3.0 fluorometer, sized with a Bioanalyzer 2100, and then quantified again using the KAPA Library Quantification kit. Every immunoSEQ 96-well plate was sequenced on a separate single-read 150-cycle Illumina NextSeq 550 flow cell. For the original study's pipeline: Because the immunoSEQ output included only junctional sequences and no quality scores, the filtering could not be the same as the filtering used for full-length reads. Sequences were annotated with PyIR, a Python wrapper for IgBLAST v1.9, and V/J genes and CDR3 were assigned using IMGT germline references. Reads were removed for weak V/J assignments (E-value above 1e-6), missing CDR3, stop codons, out-of-frame junctions, or ambiguous translated residues. V3J clonotypes were defined as sequences sharing an identical inferred V gene, J gene, and CDR3 amino acid sequence. The percentage overlap between two repertoires was calculated by dividing the number of shared unique clonotypes by the size of the smaller repertoire. Three approaches were used to assess repertoire richness: RTK rarefaction, the Chao1 estimator, and Recon v2.1 estimates of unobserved clonotypes. OLGA was used to compute generation probabilities for all TCRbeta clonotypes that the gDNA method yielded from a few donors. TCRdb provides this immuneACCESS table in a form limited to in-frame rearrangements. Some clones are lacking; in checked studies, under half of them reflect an unresolved V gene, and why the rest are absent is not known. The V and J calls and clone size come from that table; D and trimming were worked out from the DNA. The table for this sample lists roughly 1,000,000 clones; 70% to 80% of them were counted only once. The top ten clones comprise more than 0.5% of the sample.

A word on this clone: Its antigen is currently not known. The input lacks base qualities; no much larger clone sits a single base away.

The CDR3 numbers 9 residues from cysteine through phenylalanine. The DNA shown is the 27-base CDR3, in frame from base 1. The germline V gene supplies CDR1 SGHNT and CDR2 YENEEA. V drops 7 bases and J drops 3 bases, leaving 1 base in between. Healthy HIV-negative adults with no recently reported acute infections or vaccinations were included as donors. All donors were Caucasian adults living in Nashville, Tennessee, USA. CD4+ T cells were enriched by magnetic negative selection, after which naive cells were positively selected on CD45RA and the negative fraction was taken as the memory subset. Blood was obtained by leukapheresis, after which PBMCs were separated by Ficoll-Histopaque density gradient centrifugation and cryopreserved in liquid nitrogen vapor phase. Analytical flow cytometry was used to check the purity and quantity of every magnetically sorted T cell population. Each sorted fraction had its genomic DNA isolated and then quantified by UV absorbance on a Nanodrop 2000c.

Source material: memory CD4+ T cells from PBMCs. Explained via the paper, the cell subset or site label denotes: CD45RA-negative fraction. Recombination joined TRBV11-3 with TRBJ2-7; the D gene is unclear. This clonotype was sampled from a man between 18 and 35 years old in good health. Some clones in this sample may be carry-over from other donors' samples. The CDR3 region reads CASNYEQYF. The DNA is as follows: TGTGCCAGCAACTACGAGCAGTACTTC.